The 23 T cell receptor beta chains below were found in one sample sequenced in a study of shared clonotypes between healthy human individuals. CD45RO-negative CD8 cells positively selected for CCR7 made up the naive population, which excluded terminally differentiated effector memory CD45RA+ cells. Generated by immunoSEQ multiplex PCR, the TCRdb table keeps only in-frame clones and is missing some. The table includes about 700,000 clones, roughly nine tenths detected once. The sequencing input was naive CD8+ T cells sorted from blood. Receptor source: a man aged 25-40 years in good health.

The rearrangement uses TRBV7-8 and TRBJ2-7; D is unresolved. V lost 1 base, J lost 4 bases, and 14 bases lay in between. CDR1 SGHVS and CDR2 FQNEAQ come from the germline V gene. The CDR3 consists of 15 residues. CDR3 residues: CASSLGNPRRYEQYF. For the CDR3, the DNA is TGTGCCAGCAGCTTAGGAAATCCTCGGCGATACGAGCAGTACTTC. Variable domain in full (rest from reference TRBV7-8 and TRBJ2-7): GAGVSQSPRYKVAKRGQDVALRCDPISGHVSLFWYQQALGQGPEFLTYFQNEAQLDKSGLPSDRFFAERPEGSVSTLKIQRTQQEDSAVYLCASSLGNPRRYEQYFGPGTRLTVT.

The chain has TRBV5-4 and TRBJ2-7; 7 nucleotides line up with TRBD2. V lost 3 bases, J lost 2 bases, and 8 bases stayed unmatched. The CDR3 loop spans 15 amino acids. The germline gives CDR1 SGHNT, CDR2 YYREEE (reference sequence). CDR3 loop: CASSSRDYVTYEQYF. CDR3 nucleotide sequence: TGTGCCAGCAGCTCCAGGGACTATGTTACCTACGAGCAGTACTTC.

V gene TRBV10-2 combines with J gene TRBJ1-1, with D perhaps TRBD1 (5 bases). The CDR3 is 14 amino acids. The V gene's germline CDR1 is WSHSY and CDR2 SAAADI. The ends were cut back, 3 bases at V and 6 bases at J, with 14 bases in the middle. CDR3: CASSDQGGGSEAFF. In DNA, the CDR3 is TGCGCCAGCAGTGATCAGGGCGGCGGCTCTGAAGCTTTCTTT.

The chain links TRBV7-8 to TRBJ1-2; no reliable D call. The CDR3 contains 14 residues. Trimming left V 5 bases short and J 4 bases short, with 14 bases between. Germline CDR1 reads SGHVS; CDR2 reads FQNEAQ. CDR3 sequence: CASSHTQGIYGYTF. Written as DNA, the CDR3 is TGTGCCAGCAGCCACACCCAAGGGATCTATGGCTACACCTTC.

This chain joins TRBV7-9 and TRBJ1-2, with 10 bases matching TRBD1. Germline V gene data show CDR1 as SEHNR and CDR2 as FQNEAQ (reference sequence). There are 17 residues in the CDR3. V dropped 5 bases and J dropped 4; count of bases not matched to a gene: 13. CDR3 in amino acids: CASSQPGGTGVGYGYTF. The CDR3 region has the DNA TGTGCCAGCAGCCAACCAGGAGGGACAGGGGTGGGCTATGGCTACACCTTC.

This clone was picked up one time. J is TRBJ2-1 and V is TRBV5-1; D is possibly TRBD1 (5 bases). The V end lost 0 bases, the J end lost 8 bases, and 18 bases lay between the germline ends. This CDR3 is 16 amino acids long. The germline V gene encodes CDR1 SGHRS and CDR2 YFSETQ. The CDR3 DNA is TGCGCCAGCAGCTTGGAAACGGCCAAGCAAGGGGATGAGCAGTTCTTC. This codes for CASSLETAKQGDEQFF.

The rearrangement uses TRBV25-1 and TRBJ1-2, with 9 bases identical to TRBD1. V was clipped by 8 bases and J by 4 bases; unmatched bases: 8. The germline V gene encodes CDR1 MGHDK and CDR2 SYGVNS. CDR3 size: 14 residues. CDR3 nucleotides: TGTGCCAGCGGTAGGACAGGGGAGAGCTATGGCTACACCTTC. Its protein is CASGRTGESYGYTF.

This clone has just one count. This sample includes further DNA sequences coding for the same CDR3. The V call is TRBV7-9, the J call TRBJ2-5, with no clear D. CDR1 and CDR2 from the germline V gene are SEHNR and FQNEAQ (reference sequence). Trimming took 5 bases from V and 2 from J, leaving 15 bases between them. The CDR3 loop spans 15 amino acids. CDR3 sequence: CASSVQTGLQETQYF. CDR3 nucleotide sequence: TGTGCCAGCAGCGTCCAGACCGGCTTACAAGAGACCCAGTACTTC.

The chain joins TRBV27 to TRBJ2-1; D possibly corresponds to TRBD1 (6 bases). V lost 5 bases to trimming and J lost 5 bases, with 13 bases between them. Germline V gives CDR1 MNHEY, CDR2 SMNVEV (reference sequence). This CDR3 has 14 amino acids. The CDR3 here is CASSIPGQDNEQFF. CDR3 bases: TGTGCCAGCAGTATACCGGGACAAGACAATGAGCAGTTCTTC.

CDR3 in amino acids: CASSLAASGRAREQYF. The CDR3 DNA sequence: TGTGCCAGCAGCTTAGCGGCTAGCGGGAGGGCCCGGGAGCAGTACTTC. This chain connects TRBV7-3 to TRBJ2-7; 12 positions agree with TRBD2. Trimming took 2 bases from V and 7 from J; bases not matched to a gene: 9. Per the germline V gene, CDR1 is SGHTA and CDR2 is FQGTGA. This CDR3 comprises 16 residues.

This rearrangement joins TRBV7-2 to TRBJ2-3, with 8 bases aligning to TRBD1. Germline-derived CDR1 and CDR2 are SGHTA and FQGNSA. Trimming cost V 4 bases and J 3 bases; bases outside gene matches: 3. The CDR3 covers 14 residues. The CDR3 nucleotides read TGTGCCAGCAGCTCCCAGGGGGCAACAGATACGCAGTATTTT. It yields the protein CASSSQGATDTQYF.

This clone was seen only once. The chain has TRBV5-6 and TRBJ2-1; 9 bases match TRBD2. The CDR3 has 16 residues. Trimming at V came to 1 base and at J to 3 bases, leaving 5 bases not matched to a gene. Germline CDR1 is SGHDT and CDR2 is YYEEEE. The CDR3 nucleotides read TGTGCCAGCAGCTTGAGCCTAGCGGGGAACTACAATGAGCAGTTCTTC. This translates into CASSLSLAGNYNEQFF.

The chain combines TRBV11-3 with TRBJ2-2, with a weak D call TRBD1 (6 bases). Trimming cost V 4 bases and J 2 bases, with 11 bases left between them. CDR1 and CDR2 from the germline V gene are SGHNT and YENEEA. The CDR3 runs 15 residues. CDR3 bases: TGTGCCAGCAGCTCAGGGACATACAACACCGGGGAGCTGTTTTTT. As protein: CASSSGTYNTGELFF.

CDR3: CASNAPGKGNTGELFF. The CDR3 DNA reads TGTGCCAGCAACGCCCCGGGCAAGGGCAACACCGGGGAGCTGTTTTTT. V is TRBV7-9 and J is TRBJ2-2; D ambiguous. The ends were cut back, 7 bases at V and 2 bases at J, with 17 bases in the middle. The CDR3 extends over 16 amino acids. Germline V gene data show CDR1 as SEHNR and CDR2 as FQNEAQ (reference sequence).

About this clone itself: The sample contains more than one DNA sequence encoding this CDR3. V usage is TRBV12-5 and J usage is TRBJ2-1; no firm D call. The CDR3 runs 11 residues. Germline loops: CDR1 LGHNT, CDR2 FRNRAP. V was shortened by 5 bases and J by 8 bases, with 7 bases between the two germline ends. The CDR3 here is CASGLGYEQFF. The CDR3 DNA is TGTGCTAGTGGTCTCGGCTATGAGCAGTTCTTC.

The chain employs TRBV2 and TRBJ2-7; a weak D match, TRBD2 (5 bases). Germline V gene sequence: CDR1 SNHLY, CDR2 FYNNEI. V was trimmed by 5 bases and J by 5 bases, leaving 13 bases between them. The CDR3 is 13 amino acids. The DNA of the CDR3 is TGTGCCAGCAGTATATCCGGGGTAAACGAGCAGTACTTC. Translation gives CASSISGVNEQYF. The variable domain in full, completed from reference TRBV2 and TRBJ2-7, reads EPEVTQTPSHQVTQMGQEVILRCVPISNHLYFYWYRQILGQKVEFLVSFYNNEISEKSEIFDDQFSVERPDGSNFTLKIRSTKLEDSAMYFCASSISGVNEQYFGPGTRLTVT.

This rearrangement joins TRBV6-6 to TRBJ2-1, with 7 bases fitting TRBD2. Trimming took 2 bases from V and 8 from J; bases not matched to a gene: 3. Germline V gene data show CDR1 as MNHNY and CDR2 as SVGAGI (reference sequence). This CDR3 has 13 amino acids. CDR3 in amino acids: CASSYTAGDEQFF. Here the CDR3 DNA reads TGTGCCAGCAGTTACACCGCGGGGGATGAGCAGTTCTTC.

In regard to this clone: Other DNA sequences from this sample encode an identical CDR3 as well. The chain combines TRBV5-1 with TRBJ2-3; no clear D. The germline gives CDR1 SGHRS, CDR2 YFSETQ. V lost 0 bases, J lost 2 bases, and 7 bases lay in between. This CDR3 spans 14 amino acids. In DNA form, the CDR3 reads TGCGCCAGCAGCTTGGTGGCCGACACAGATACGCAGTATTTT. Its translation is CASSLVADTDTQYF.

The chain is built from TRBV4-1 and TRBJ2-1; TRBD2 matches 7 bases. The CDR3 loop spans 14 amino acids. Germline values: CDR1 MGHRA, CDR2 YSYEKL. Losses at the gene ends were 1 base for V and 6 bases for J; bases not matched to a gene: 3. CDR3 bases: TGCGCCAGCAGCCAAGCGGGGGGAGGCAATGAGCAGTTCTTC. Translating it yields CASSQAGGGNEQFF.

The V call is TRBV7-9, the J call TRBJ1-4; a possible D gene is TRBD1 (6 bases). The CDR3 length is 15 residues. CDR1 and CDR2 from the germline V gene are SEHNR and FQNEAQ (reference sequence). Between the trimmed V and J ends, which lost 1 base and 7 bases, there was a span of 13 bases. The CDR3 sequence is CASSLEPQGFEKLFF. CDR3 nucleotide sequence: TGTGCCAGCAGCTTAGAACCACAGGGTTTTGAAAAACTGTTTTTT. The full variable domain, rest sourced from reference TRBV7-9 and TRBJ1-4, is DTGVSQNPRHKITKRGQNVTFRCDPISEHNRLYWYRQTLGQGPEFLTYFQNEAQLEKSRLLSDRFSAERPKGSFSTLEIQRTEQGDSAMYLCASSLEPQGFEKLFFGSGTQLSVL.

The CDR3 nucleotides are TGTGCCACCCTAAGTAGGGCCGAGACCCAGTACTTC. Encoded protein: CATLSRAETQYF. This chain connects TRBV6-1 to TRBJ2-5; D unresolved. V lost 10 bases, J lost 5 bases, and 14 bases lay in between. Germline V gene lookup returns CDR1 MNHNS and CDR2 SASEGT. The CDR3 loop spans 12 amino acids.

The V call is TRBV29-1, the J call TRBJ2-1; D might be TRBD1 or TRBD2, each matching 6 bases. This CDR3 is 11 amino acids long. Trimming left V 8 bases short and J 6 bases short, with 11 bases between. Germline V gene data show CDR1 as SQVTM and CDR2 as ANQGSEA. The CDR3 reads CSQEGGNEQFF. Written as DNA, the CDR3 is TGCAGCCAGGAGGGGGGCAATGAGCAGTTCTTC.

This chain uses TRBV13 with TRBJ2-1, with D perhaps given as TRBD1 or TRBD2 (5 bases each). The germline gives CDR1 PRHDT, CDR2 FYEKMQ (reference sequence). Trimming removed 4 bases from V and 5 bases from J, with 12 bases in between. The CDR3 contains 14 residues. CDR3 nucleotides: TGTGCCAGCAGCTGGGGGACCCGCGACAATGAGCAGTTCTTC. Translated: CASSWGTRDNEQFF.